Listed below are T cell receptor beta chains from one sample, sequenced in a study of cytomegalovirus exposure and HLA in healthy donors. Clones were sequenced by immunoSEQ multiplex PCR, and TCRdb holds only the in-frame ones, with some missing. The sample yields roughly 140,000 clones, 75% to 85% seen once. The specimen sequenced was PBMCs. Source of these receptors: a woman aged 40 to 49 in good health and CMV-seropositive. CDR3s leave out the opening cysteine and the closing phenylalanine or tryptophan. The order of the fields is V gene, D gene, J gene, CDR3 protein. A D gene is named only where the DNA matches it firmly.

TRBV28,.,TRBJ1-2,ASSPSQGTGGYT
TRBV5-1,TRBD2,TRBJ2-1,ASSTKLAGVGSEQF
TRBV29-1,.,TRBJ1-1,SAANERGKNTEAF
TRBV4-1,TRBD2,TRBJ2-7,ASSQARGSSYEQY
TRBV6-5,.,TRBJ2-7,ASSPRLHEQY
TRBV11-2,.,TRBJ1-2,ASSLAANYGYT
TRBV19,.,TRBJ1-5,ASSIRTEVLLPQH
TRBV12-5,.,TRBJ1-2,ASGPRSRDYGYT
TRBV28,TRBD2,TRBJ2-5,ASSSRLAGETQY
TRBV6-6,TRBD2,TRBJ2-1,ASSYPAGGRGEQF
TRBV4-1,.,TRBJ1-1,ASSQTGLTNTEAF
TRBV7-8,TRBD1,TRBJ2-7,ASSITGGGYEQY
TRBV6-5,.,TRBJ1-3,ASSIGGVNGNTIY
TRBV2,.,TRBJ2-3,ASSQGGGNTDTQY
TRBV7-8,TRBD1,TRBJ2-1,ASSPPTGASYNEQF
TRBV7-9,TRBD1,TRBJ1-4,ASSWGQGEKLF
TRBV7-2,TRBD2,TRBJ2-3,ASSSRFGLAGEGDTQY
TRBV5-1,.,TRBJ2-5,ASSFGGETQY
TRBV9,.,TRBJ2-1,ASSVGGTYSYNEQF
TRBV7-2,TRBD1,TRBJ2-5,ASSLQGGQETQY
TRBV29-1,.,TRBJ1-2,SVDKTDYGYT
TRBV23-1,.,TRBJ2-3,ASSQWGVNTDTQY
TRBV6-5,.,TRBJ2-7,ASSYALQGYEQY
TRBV4-1,.,TRBJ2-3,ASSQEGGLTRPSTDTQY
TRBV28,.,TRBJ2-4,ASSVPSGEPPTKNIQY